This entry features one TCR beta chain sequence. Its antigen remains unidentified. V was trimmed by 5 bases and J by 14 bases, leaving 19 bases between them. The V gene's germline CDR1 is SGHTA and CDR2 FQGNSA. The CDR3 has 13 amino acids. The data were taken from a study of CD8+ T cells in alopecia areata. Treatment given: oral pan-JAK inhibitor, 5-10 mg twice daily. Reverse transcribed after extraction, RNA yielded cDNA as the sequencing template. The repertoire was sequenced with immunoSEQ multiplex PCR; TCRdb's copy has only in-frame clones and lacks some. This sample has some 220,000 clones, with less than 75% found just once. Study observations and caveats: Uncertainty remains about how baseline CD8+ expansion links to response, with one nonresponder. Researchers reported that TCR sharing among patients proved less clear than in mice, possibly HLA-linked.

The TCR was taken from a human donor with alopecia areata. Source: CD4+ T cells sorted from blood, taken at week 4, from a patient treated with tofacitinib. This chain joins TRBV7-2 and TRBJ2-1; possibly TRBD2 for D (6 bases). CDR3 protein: CASSPLGGDGKFF. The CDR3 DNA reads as TGTGCCAGCAGCCCATTGGGCGGGGACGGGAAGTTCTTC.